The rows below give T cell receptor beta chains drawn from one sample of a study of shared clonotypes between healthy human individuals. Using immunoSEQ multiplex PCR, the repertoire was profiled, and TCRdb retains in-frame clones only, with some absent. The sample shows under 2,500,000 clones, under 97% of them seen only once. The sequencing input was naive CD4+ T cells sorted from blood. Receptors originate from a man aged 18 to 30 in good health. CDR3s include the opening cysteine and the closing phenylalanine or tryptophan. For some rows the clone size is stated as once, few or many, or as a class when expanded; others skip it.

clone_size	j_call	v_call	cdr3_aa
.	TRBJ2-5	TRBV4-3	CASSQDLLGQQETQYF
.	TRBJ2-2	TRBV2	CASSGEGTGELFF
.	TRBJ2-4	TRBV30	CAWSVVPGNIQYF
.	TRBJ2-3	TRBV5-4	CASSLALKSGIDTQYF
.	TRBJ2-3	TRBV9	CASSVEGLAGGLADTQYF
.	TRBJ2-7	TRBV6-5	CASRESGRPEQYF
.	TRBJ2-7	TRBV7-9	CASSPQSGRAVTYEQYF
.	TRBJ2-7	TRBV6-1	CASGDRRTYEQYF
.	TRBJ2-5	TRBV25-1	CASSVLADWYQETQYF
.	TRBJ1-2	TRBV5-4	CASSFGPVYGYTF
.	TRBJ2-1	TRBV7-2	CASSLGGGGNEQFF
.	TRBJ1-1	TRBV12-5	CASGLVLGASTPVNTEAFF
.	TRBJ2-3	TRBV18	CASSPLPGTAGSPQYF
.	TRBJ2-7	TRBV6-5	CASSRPNAEQYF
.	TRBJ1-4	TRBV4-3	CASSQEAGMPNEKLFF
.	TRBJ1-1	TRBV18	CASSPVEAVGTEAFF
.	TRBJ2-7	TRBV19	CASSSGAYEQYF
.	TRBJ1-2	TRBV28	CASSSPGQVKGANYGYTF
.	TRBJ2-7	TRBV2	CASSQGSSYEQYF
.	TRBJ2-1	TRBV7-6	CASSLVTGTANNEQFF
.	TRBJ2-5	TRBV10-3	CAIRGSQETQYF
.	TRBJ1-1	TRBV11-2	CASSPQGIGTEAFF
.	TRBJ2-5	TRBV11-2	CASSLGQGEETQYF
.	TRBJ2-6	TRBV6-6	CASNAPGPSGANVLTF
.	TRBJ2-7	TRBV29-1	CSVETSGTYEQYF
.	TRBJ1-2	TRBV7-2	CASRFTGAYGYTF
.	TRBJ2-7	TRBV19	CASSIERAGPYEQYF
.	TRBJ1-5	TRBV2	CASSDSGYSNQPQHF
.	TRBJ1-6	TRBV5-5	CASSYRSNPYNSPLHF
.	TRBJ2-1	TRBV7-9	CASGKLAGGYNEQFF
.	TRBJ2-5	TRBV5-1	CASSLGRDRVQETQYF
.	TRBJ1-5	TRBV6-1	CASSQSGARLQPQHF
.	TRBJ2-5	TRBV7-2	CASSPAKETQYF
.	TRBJ2-5	TRBV10-3	CAISESTVETQYF
.	TRBJ1-2	TRBV28	CASRTGGLNGYTF
.	TRBJ1-4	TRBV4-1	CASSLAVNEKLFF
.	TRBJ2-1	TRBV5-1	CASSVRGLENEQFF
.	TRBJ2-5	TRBV5-4	CASSLPGQGKETQYF
once	TRBJ2-1	TRBV14	CASSQVGSGRAWTYNEQFF
.	TRBJ1-6	TRBV5-1	CASSLAGQGTYNSPLHF
.	TRBJ2-7	TRBV5-1	CASTLSAGDTYEQYF
.	TRBJ2-5	TRBV10-3	CAIRGTGGGGSFQETQYF
.	TRBJ2-7	TRBV5-1	CASSLGGTGSNEQYF
.	TRBJ2-2	TRBV5-1	CASSPRTSGDNTGELFF